This T cell receptor beta chain emerged from a study of low-dose radiotherapy and immunotherapy resistance in tumors. Study details: Doses delivered to Cohort 2 were 1 Gy per fraction every two weeks, amounting to 13 Gy over 26 weeks. The regimen for patients comprised intravenous nivolumab 240 mg every two weeks plus intravenous ipilimumab 1 mg/kg every six weeks. Each two-week cycle included intravenous cyclophosphamide 200 mg/m2, given one day before radiation and immunotherapy.

Primers used for first-strand cDNA, a TRAV- and TRBV-specific set, covered both alpha and beta chains. It was with a constant-region primer and a V-primer adapter that TCRs were amplified over around 20 PCR cycles. MiXCR, run by TCRdb on the reads, gives a single entry per CDR3 protein. This table has 15,000 to 20,000 distinct CDR3 sequences, approximately 70% appearing once. As their treatment, donors received nivolumab, ipilimumab, aspirin, low-dose cyclophosphamide and low-dose radiotherapy. V gave up 6 bases and J gave up 2 bases, with 17 bases separating them. The length of the CDR3 is 14 residues. Germline V gives CDR1 SQVTM, CDR2 ANQGSEA.

The chain combines TRBV29-1 with TRBJ2-7; tentative D call: TRBD2 (6 bases). The TCR was taken from a human donor with advanced metastatic prostate, ovarian, gallbladder or colorectal cancer (not recorded which). This table probably holds off-target reads from a library built for another chain. The CDR3: CSVASRDSTYEQYF. In nucleotides, the CDR3 is TGCAGCGTCGCGAGCCGGGACTCGACCTACGAGCAGTACTTC.